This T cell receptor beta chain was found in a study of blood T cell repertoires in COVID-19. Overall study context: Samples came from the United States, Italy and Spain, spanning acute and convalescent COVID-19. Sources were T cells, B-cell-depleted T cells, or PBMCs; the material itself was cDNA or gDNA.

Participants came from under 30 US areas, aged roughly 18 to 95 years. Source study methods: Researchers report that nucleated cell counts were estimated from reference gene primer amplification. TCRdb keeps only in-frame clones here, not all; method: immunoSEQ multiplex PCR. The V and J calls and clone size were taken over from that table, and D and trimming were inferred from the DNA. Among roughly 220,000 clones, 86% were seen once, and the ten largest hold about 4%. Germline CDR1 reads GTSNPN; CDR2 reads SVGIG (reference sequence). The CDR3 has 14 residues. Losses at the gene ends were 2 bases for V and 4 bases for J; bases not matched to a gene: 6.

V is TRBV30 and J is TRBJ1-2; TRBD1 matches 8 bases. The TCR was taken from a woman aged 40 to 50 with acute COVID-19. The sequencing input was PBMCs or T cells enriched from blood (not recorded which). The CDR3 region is CAWSLDRGGYGYTF. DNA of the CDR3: TGTGCCTGGAGTCTCGACAGGGGAGGCTATGGCTACACCTTC.